These 5 T cell receptor beta chains originate from one sample sequenced in a study of CD8 T cells in ankylosing spondylitis. TCRdb analysed the 5' RACE reads with MiXCR anew, one entry per CDR3 protein. The sample includes 35,000 to 40,000 distinct CDR3 sequences, 15% to 20% of them seen just once. Sample: blood. Source of these receptors: a male donor with ankylosing spondylitis or in good health (not recorded which).

This clonotype showed up just a few times. J is TRBJ1-1 and V is TRBV28; D remains ambiguous. Trimming took off 2 bases at V and 4 bases at J, with 14 bases between the two ends. The CDR3 is 15 residues long. CDR1 and CDR2 from the germline V gene are MDHEN and SYDVKM. CDR3 nucleotides: TGTGCCAGCAGTTTAGAATCCCTGGGTTCCACTGAAGCTTTCTTT. Its translation is CASSLESLGSTEAFF.

This clonotype has more than one count but fewer than ten. The J gene is TRBJ2-1, the V gene TRBV7-2, with a possible D match to TRBD1 (5 bases). Germline CDR1 SGHTA, CDR2 FQGNSA. V was trimmed by 4 bases and J by 4 bases, leaving 11 bases between them. This CDR3 has 14 residues. In DNA form, the CDR3 reads TGTGCCAGCAGCTCAGGGTTGGGATACAATGAGCAGTTCTTC. Translated, it gives CASSSGLGYNEQFF.

The chain uses TRBV7-2 and TRBJ2-1; no clear D. Germline CDR1 SGHTA, CDR2 FQGNSA. This CDR3 has 15 amino acids. Trimming took off 4 bases at V and 4 bases at J, with 14 bases between the two ends. The CDR3 bases are TGTGCCAGCAGCTCCCGACCCCGTAGGTACAATGAGCAGTTCTTC. Its protein product is CASSSRPRRYNEQFF.

This clonotype has a handful of counts. The genes are TRBV6-5 and TRBJ2-2, with 7 bases lining up with TRBD1. From germline, CDR1 is MNHEY and CDR2 SVGAGI. The length of the CDR3 is 14 residues. With 1 base clipped from V and 4 bases from J, the junction kept 0 bases outside the gene matches. The CDR3 is CASSYYRGTGELFF. CDR3 DNA: TGTGCCAGCAGTTACTACAGGGGCACCGGGGAGCTGTTTTTT.

The V call is TRBV12-3 or TRBV12-4, the J call TRBJ2-2; 9 positions agree with TRBD1. The junction had 5 bases not matched to a gene; V was cut back by 5 bases and J by 4 bases. This CDR3 has 15 residues. CDR3 loop: CASSPQGASTGELFF. The CDR3 DNA sequence: TGTGCCAGCAGTCCACAGGGGGCGAGCACCGGGGAGCTGTTTTTT.